These T cell receptor beta chains were read from a single sample in a study of blood T cell repertoires in COVID-19. Assay: immunoSEQ multiplex PCR; the TCRdb copy retains only in-frame clones and omits some. There are around 60,000 clones in the sample; roughly 90% occur only once, and roughly an eighth lies in the top ten. Sequences were obtained from peripheral blood. These TCRs come from a woman aged 60-75 years with active COVID-19. The CDR3 runs from the conserved cysteine through the conserved F or W. Each record gives: V gene, J gene, clone size, D gene, CDR3 DNA, CDR3 protein. D genes are given only for firm matches. Only part of the rows carry a size: once, few, many, or a class if the clone is expanded.

TRBV24-1	TRBJ2-3	few	TRBD1	TGTGCCACCAGTGATTTCGGGACAGGGACAGATACGCAGTATTTT	CATSDFGTGTDTQYF
TRBV7-3	TRBJ2-3	NA	NA	TGTGCCAGCAGCCCAGCGGGTCCGAAAACAGATACGCAGTATTTT	CASSPAGPKTDTQYF
TRBV3-1/TRBV3-2	TRBJ1-6	NA	NA	TGTGCCAGCAGCCTCATAGGCGGCAATTCACCCCTCCACTTT	CASSLIGGNSPLHF
TRBV6-6	TRBJ1-2	NA	NA	TGTGCCAGCAGTTACGCAGGAGGCTATGGCTACACCTTC	CASSYAGGYGYTF
TRBV3-1/TRBV3-2	TRBJ2-1	NA	TRBD2	TGTGCCAGCAGCCAAGACGATACTAGCGGGGTAGAGCAGTTCTTC	CASSQDDTSGVEQFF
TRBV4-3	TRBJ1-5	once	NA	TGCGCCAGCAGTACAGGGTGGGGAAATCAGCCCCAGCATTTT	CASSTGWGNQPQHF
TRBV3-1/TRBV3-2	TRBJ1-4	NA	NA	TGTGCCAGCAGCCAAGATCGAAAGAGGACTAATGAAAAACTGTTTTTT	CASSQDRKRTNEKLFF
TRBV7-2	TRBJ2-1	NA	TRBD1	TGTGCCAGCAGGTCCACGGGCTCAGGGGGACCTCCCTACAATGAGCAGTTCTTC	CASRSTGSGGPPYNEQFF
TRBV6-6	TRBJ2-3	NA	TRBD2	TGTGCCAGCAGTTCAGCGGGGGCCACAGATACGCAGTATTTT	CASSSAGATDTQYF
TRBV10-3	TRBJ1-2	NA	TRBD1	TGTGCCATCAGTTCCCCCGGGACAGGGAATCGCTACACCTTC	CAISSPGTGNRYTF
TRBV7-2	TRBJ2-6	few	NA	TGTGCCAGCAGCTCCAAGGGGTCCTGGGCCAACGTCCTGACTTTC	CASSSKGSWANVLTF
TRBV7-3	TRBJ1-2	once	TRBD1	TGTGCCAGCAGCGTCGGGACAGTCAACTATGGCTACACCTTC	CASSVGTVNYGYTF
TRBV5-4	TRBJ2-3	NA	TRBD2	TGTGCCAGCAGCTTGGGCGTTAGCGGGAATCCTAGCACAGATACGCAGTATTTT	CASSLGVSGNPSTDTQYF
TRBV30	TRBJ1-2	NA	NA	TGTGCCTCCACCCCCCAGGGGTTACGGTATGGCTACACCTTC	CASTPQGLRYGYTF
TRBV7-2	TRBJ2-1	NA	NA	TGTGCCAGCAGCCCCCCCGGTGGGTTGGCTGCCGGAGGACGTGAGCAGTTCTTC	CASSPPGGLAAGGREQFF
TRBV5-1	TRBJ2-3	NA	TRBD1	TGCGCCAGCAGCTGGACCCCGGACAGGGGCGCAGATACGCAGTATTTT	CASSWTPDRGADTQYF
TRBV7-9	TRBJ1-4	NA	NA	TGTGCCAGCAGCTTAGGGGGACACACGAATGAAAAACTGTTTTTT	CASSLGGHTNEKLFF
TRBV7-2	TRBJ2-5	NA	TRBD2	TGTGCCAGCAGCTTGGTGGCGGGGGGGCCGCCTCCCCAAGAGACCCAGTACTTC	CASSLVAGGPPPQETQYF
TRBV14	TRBJ1-4	NA	NA	TGTGCCAGCAGCCAATTTACCGGGACACTAGGAGAAAAACTGTTTTTT	CASSQFTGTLGEKLFF
TRBV7-2	TRBJ1-1	NA	NA	TGTGCCAGCAGCTTAGGGGGGGGACGGATCATGAACACTGAAGCTTTCTTT	CASSLGGGRIMNTEAFF
TRBV18	TRBJ1-4	NA	NA	TGTGCCAGCTCCCCCGCAAGGGGACATGGTAATGAAAAACTGTTTTTT	CASSPARGHGNEKLFF
TRBV6-1	TRBJ2-3	once	TRBD2	TGTGCCAGCAGTGAACGGTCTAGCGGGGGAGATACGCAGTATTTT	CASSERSSGGDTQYF
TRBV7-8	TRBJ1-1	NA	NA	TGTGCCAGCAGCTTGACCCGGACAGTGAACACTGAAGCTTTCTTT	CASSLTRTVNTEAFF
TRBV7-3	TRBJ2-3	NA	TRBD1	TGTGCCAGCAGCCGAGCAGGGACAGGGCCCCCAGATACGCAGTATTTT	CASSRAGTGPPDTQYF
TRBV4-2	TRBJ1-6	once	NA	TGTGCCAGCAGCCAGGCCACCCCTTCGAATTCACCCCTCCACTTT	CASSQATPSNSPLHF
TRBV5-4	TRBJ1-6	NA	TRBD1	TGTGCCAGCAGCTCTCAGGGGGCACATTCACCCCTCCACTTT	CASSSQGAHSPLHF
TRBV6-5	TRBJ1-4	NA	TRBD1	TGTGCCACCTCGGACAGGATTAATGAAAAACTGTTTTTT	CATSDRINEKLFF
TRBV6-5	TRBJ1-2	once	NA	TGTGCCAGCAGCGCGACACGCTCTAACTATGGCTACACCTTC	CASSATRSNYGYTF
TRBV5-5	TRBJ1-2	NA	NA	TGTGCCAGCAGCTTGGGGCACCGGGGAGAATATGGCTACACCTTC	CASSLGHRGEYGYTF
TRBV6-5	TRBJ2-3	NA	TRBD2	TGTGCCAGCAGTTACGGGTCGCGGGGGAGCACAGATACGCAGTATTTT	CASSYGSRGSTDTQYF
TRBV4-1	TRBJ1-2	few	NA	TGCGCCAGCAGCCAAGATCCCCAGGGAGGTAACTATGGCTACACCTTC	CASSQDPQGGNYGYTF
TRBV6-5	TRBJ1-2	many	NA	TGTGCCAGCAGTTACGGCCCCTATGGCTACACCTTC	CASSYGPYGYTF
TRBV3-1/TRBV3-2	TRBJ2-3	NA	TRBD2	TGTGCCAGCAGTCTGACTAGCGGGGGCTCAGATACGCAGTATTTT	CASSLTSGGSDTQYF
TRBV7-2	TRBJ1-6	NA	NA	TGTGCCAGTAGCATTCCGTCAGGGGCCAATTCACCCCTCCACTTT	CASSIPSGANSPLHF
TRBV4-1	TRBJ2-3	NA	TRBD1	TGCGCCAGCAGCCATTTTCCAGGGGGAAGCACAGATACGCAGTATTTT	CASSHFPGGSTDTQYF
TRBV14	TRBJ2-1	NA	NA	TGTGCCAGCAGCCAAAAAGAAGGGGGTTCCTACAATGAGCAGTTCTTC	CASSQKEGGSYNEQFF
TRBV3-1/TRBV3-2	TRBJ2-7	NA	NA	TGTGCCAGCAGCCAAGTGGCTAGGAGGGCCTACCATTACGAGCAGTACTTC	CASSQVARRAYHYEQYF
TRBV4-3	TRBJ1-3	NA	NA	TGCGCCAGCAGTTACGGACAGCCCATTGGGAACACCATATATTTT	CASSYGQPIGNTIYF
TRBV7-2	TRBJ2-4	once	NA	TGTGCCAGCAGCTTAGGCGTTCGCAAAAACATTCAGTACTTC	CASSLGVRKNIQYF
TRBV19	TRBJ1-2	NA	NA	TGTGCCAGTAGTCCTCGCAGATACTATGGCTACACCTTC	CASSPRRYYGYTF
TRBV7-3	TRBJ2-7	NA	NA	TGTGCCAGCAGCTTAACGTTAGGGGGAACCTACGAGCAGTACTTC	CASSLTLGGTYEQYF
TRBV10-3	TRBJ2-7	NA	TRBD2	TGTGCCATCAGTGACTTAGGGACTAGCGTAAGCTCCTACGAGCAGTACTTC	CAISDLGTSVSSYEQYF
TRBV7-3	TRBJ1-1	once	NA	TGTGCCAGCAGCTTAGGGGGCGGTAACACTGAAGCTTTCTTT	CASSLGGGNTEAFF
TRBV5-6	TRBJ2-5	NA	TRBD2	TGTGCCAGCAGCTTGTTAGCGGGGGCCCAAGAGACCCAGTACTTC	CASSLLAGAQETQYF
TRBV6-5	TRBJ2-3	NA	NA	TGTGCCAGCAGTTCGCAGGGGACAGATACGCAGTATTTT	CASSSQGTDTQYF
TRBV10-3	TRBJ2-3	NA	NA	TGTGCCATCAGCCCAGGACTCAGTATCTCCGATACGCAGTATTTT	CAISPGLSISDTQYF
TRBV24-1	TRBJ1-2	NA	NA	TGTGCCGTCTCCCGCAGGGGCTCAATCTTCGGCTACACCTTC	CAVSRRGSIFGYTF
TRBV6-5	TRBJ1-1	few	NA	TGTGCCAGCAGTTACTCGGGCGGGGAGGCTTTCTTT	CASSYSGGEAFF
TRBV19	TRBJ2-3	once	TRBD2	TGTGCCAGTACCCCCTGGGCGGGGGGGACAGATACGCAGTATTTT	CASTPWAGGTDTQYF
TRBV9	TRBJ1-1	NA	TRBD1	TGTGCCAGCAGCCCAACTCCCGGGACAGGGAGTGAAGCTTTCTTT	CASSPTPGTGSEAFF
TRBV5-4	TRBJ1-6	NA	TRBD1	TGTGCCAGCAGCTTGGCCGGCGACAGGGGGTTACCCCTCCACTTT	CASSLAGDRGLPLHF
TRBV6-5	TRBJ1-1	NA	TRBD1	TGTGCCAGCACAGCCAACAGGGGTGGCACTGAAGCTTTCTTT	CASTANRGGTEAFF
TRBV7-2	TRBJ1-5	NA	NA	TGTGCCAGCAGCTTAAACTTAAAGAACAATCAGCCCCAGCATTTT	CASSLNLKNNQPQHF
TRBV28	TRBJ1-1	NA	NA	TGTGCCAGCAGTTTATCGCCAGGGGTGATGAACACTGAAGCTTTCTTT	CASSLSPGVMNTEAFF
TRBV19	TRBJ1-4	NA	NA	TGTGCCAGTAACCCTCAACGGTCTAATGAAAAACTGTTTTTT	CASNPQRSNEKLFF
TRBV5-1	TRBJ2-7	NA	TRBD1	TGCGCCAGCAGCTTGCTCGAAGGGGGCCACGAGCAGTACTTC	CASSLLEGGHEQYF
TRBV5-5	TRBJ2-6	NA	TRBD1	TGTGCCAGCAGCCCCATCCGGACAGGGAGTCTTGCTGGGGCCAACGTCCTGACTTTC	CASSPIRTGSLAGANVLTF
TRBV6-1	TRBJ1-6	NA	NA	TGTGCCAGCAGTGAAGACAGGCTAAGTAATTCACCCCTCCACTTT	CASSEDRLSNSPLHF
TRBV5-4	TRBJ1-1	NA	NA	TGTGCCAGCAGACCCGACAGTTTGAACACTGAAGCTTTCTTT	CASRPDSLNTEAFF